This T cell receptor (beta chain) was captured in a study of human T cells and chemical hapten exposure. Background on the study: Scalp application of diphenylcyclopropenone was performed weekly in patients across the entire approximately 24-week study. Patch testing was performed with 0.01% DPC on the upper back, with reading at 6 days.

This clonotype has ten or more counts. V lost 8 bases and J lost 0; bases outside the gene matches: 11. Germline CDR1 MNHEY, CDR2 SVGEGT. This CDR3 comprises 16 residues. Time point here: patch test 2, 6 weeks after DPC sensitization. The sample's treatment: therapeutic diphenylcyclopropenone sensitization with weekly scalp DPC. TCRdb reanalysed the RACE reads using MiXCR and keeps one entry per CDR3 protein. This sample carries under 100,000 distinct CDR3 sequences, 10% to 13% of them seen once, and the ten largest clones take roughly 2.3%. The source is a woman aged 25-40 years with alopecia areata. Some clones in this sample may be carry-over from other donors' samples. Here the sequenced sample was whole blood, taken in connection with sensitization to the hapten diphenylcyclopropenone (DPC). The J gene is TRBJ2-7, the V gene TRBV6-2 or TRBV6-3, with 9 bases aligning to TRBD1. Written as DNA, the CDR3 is TGTGCCAGCCGAGTAGCCGGGACAGGGCGCTCCTACGAGCAGTACTTC. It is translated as CASRVAGTGRSYEQYF.